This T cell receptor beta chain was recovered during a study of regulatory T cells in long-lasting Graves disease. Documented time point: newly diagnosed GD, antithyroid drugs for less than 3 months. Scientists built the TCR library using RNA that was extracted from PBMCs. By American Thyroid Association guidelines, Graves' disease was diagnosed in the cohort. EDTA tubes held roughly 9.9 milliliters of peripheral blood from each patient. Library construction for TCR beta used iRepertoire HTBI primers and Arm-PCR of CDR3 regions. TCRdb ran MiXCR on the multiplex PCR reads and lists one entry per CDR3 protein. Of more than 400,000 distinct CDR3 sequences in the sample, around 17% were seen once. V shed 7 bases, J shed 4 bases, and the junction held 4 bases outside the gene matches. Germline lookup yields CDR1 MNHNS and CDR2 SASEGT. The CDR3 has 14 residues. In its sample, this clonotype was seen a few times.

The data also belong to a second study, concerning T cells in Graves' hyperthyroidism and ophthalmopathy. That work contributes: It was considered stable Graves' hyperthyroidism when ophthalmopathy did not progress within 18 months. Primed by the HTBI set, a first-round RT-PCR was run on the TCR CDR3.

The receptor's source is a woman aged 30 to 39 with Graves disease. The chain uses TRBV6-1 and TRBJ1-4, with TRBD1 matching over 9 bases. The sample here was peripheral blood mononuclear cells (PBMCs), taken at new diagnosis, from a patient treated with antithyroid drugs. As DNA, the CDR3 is TGTGCCAGCATCAAGACAGGGGGTAATGAAAAACTGTTTTTT. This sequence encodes CASIKTGGNEKLFF.